This T cell receptor (beta chain) was sequenced during a study of blood T cell repertoires in COVID-19. Study as a whole: The study drew acute and convalescent COVID-19 samples from the United States, Italy and Spain.

Per the study methods: Reference gene primer amplification yielded estimated nucleated cell counts. Clones were read by immunoSEQ multiplex PCR, and TCRdb kept only the in-frame ones, dropping some. For V, J and clone size, that table is used; D and trimming come from the DNA. The repertoire consists of about 66,000 clones, with 91% occurring once and the leading ten covering less than 8%. Germline assignment: CDR1 KGHDR and CDR2 SFDVKD. The J segment lost 1 base and the V segment lost 6 bases, leaving 6 bases of the junction unmatched. The CDR3 runs 16 residues. The rearrangement uses TRBV24-1 and TRBJ2-3; 10 nucleotides line up with TRBD2. The sequence derives from a human donor in a cohort sampled during active COVID-19. The sample was peripheral blood. CDR3 nucleotide sequence: TGTGCCACCAGTAGCGGGGGGGCAGCTGGCACAGATACGCAGTATTTT. This sequence encodes CATSSGGAAGTDTQYF.